These 12 T cell receptor beta chains originate from one sample sequenced in a study of shared clonotypes between healthy human individuals. Measured with immunoSEQ multiplex PCR; TCRdb has only the in-frame clones, and not every one. The data show 450,000 to 500,000 clones, 79% seen once. Sequenced material: PBMCs. The receptors here all came from a woman aged 40 to 49 in good health. Some clones in this sample may be carry-over from other donors' samples.

The chain is built from TRBV10-3 and TRBJ2-4, with D hard to call. Germline V gives CDR1 ENHRY, CDR2 SYGVKD. The CDR3 is 14 residues long. Trimming pared 2 bases from V and 1 base from J, leaving 6 bases between. This CDR3 is CAISESGAKNIQYF. CDR3 coding DNA: TGTGCCATCAGTGAGAGTGGGGCCAAAAACATTCAGTACTTC.

The genes are TRBV30 and TRBJ2-3; 9 bases are shared with TRBD1. Germline V gene sequence: CDR1 GTSNPN, CDR2 SVGIG (reference sequence). The CDR3 length is 12 residues. The CDR3 nucleotides read TGTACCGGGACAGGGACCGCGGATACGCAGTATTTT. Its translation: CTGTGTADTQYF.

This clone occurred once. The chain carries TRBV2 and TRBJ2-3, with D hard to call. Per the germline V gene, CDR1 is SNHLY and CDR2 is FYNNEI. Trimming removed 6 bases at V and 0 bases at J, with 10 bases between. This CDR3 is built from 14 residues. This chain's CDR3 is CASRVTTSTDTQYF. CDR3 DNA sequence: TGTGCCAGCAGGGTGACAACAAGCACAGATACGCAGTATTTT.

This clone was detected a few times. V is TRBV9 and J is TRBJ1-2; a weak D match, TRBD1 (6 bases). Per germline, CDR1 SGDLS and CDR2 YYNGEE. V shed 4 bases and J shed 8 bases, with 18 bases lying between them. The CDR3 runs 14 residues. The CDR3 loop is CASSPSGGQRGYTF. CDR3 DNA: TGTGCCAGCAGCCCCTCCGGGGGGCAGAGGGGCTACACCTTC.

The chain is built from TRBV6-5 and TRBJ2-5; perhaps TRBD1 as D (5 bases). CDR3 size: 15 residues. CDR1 is MNHEY, CDR2 SVGAGI, per germline. The germline V and J ends were trimmed by 1 base and 3 bases, with 12 bases remaining between them. CDR3 bases: TGTGCCAGCAGTTACTTGCAGGGTTCGAAAGAGACCCAGTACTTC. Translated, it gives CASSYLQGSKETQYF.

The chain combines TRBV6-1 with TRBJ2-3, with D possibly TRBD2 on 6 matching bases. The CDR3 totals 16 residues. Germline V CDR1 and CDR2: MNHNS, SASEGT. The ends were cut back, 4 bases at V and 8 bases at J, with 22 bases in the middle. The chain's CDR3 is CASSGWQSEGFGTQYF. In nucleotides, the CDR3 is TGTGCCAGCAGTGGTTGGCAGTCGGAGGGCTTTGGTACGCAGTATTTT.

The V gene is TRBV5-1, the J gene TRBJ2-5, with 14 bases lining up with TRBD2. Germline CDR1 is SGHRS and CDR2 is YFSETQ. The V gene end was trimmed by 4 bases and the J gene end by 1 base; junction bases not matched to a gene: 9. The CDR3 has 18 amino acids. The CDR3 spells CASSPGTSGSTGQETQYF. DNA of the CDR3: TGCGCCAGCAGCCCGGGGACTAGCGGGAGTACGGGCCAAGAGACCCAGTACTTC.

V and J are TRBV9 and TRBJ1-2, with a possible D match to TRBD1 (5 bases). With 4 bases removed from V and 3 bases from J, the gap between germline ends came to 16 bases. The CDR3 loop spans 15 amino acids. The germline V gene encodes CDR1 SGDLS and CDR2 YYNGEE. CDR3 bases: TGTGCCAGCAGCCTCGGATCAGGACACCACTATGGCTACACCTTC. Translating gives CASSLGSGHHYGYTF.

This chain joins TRBV6-1 and TRBJ1-4, with TRBD1 matching 10 bases. CDR1 is MNHNS and CDR2 is SASEGT in the germline V gene. V was pared by 6 bases and J by 5 bases, with 6 bases of the junction left unmatched. This CDR3 has 15 residues. The DNA of the CDR3 is TGTGCCAGCAGCGAATCGGGACAGGGGAATGAAAAACTGTTTTTT. Translating it yields CASSESGQGNEKLFF.

In DNA form, the CDR3 reads TGTGCCAGCAGCTTGCTACAGGGGGGTAATCAGCCCCAGCATTTT. Translating gives CASSLLQGGNQPQHF. The rearrangement joins TRBV7-2 to TRBJ1-5, with 8 nucleotides matching TRBD1. The CDR3 contains 15 residues. Germline lookup yields CDR1 SGHTA and CDR2 FQGNSA. J lost 4 bases, V lost 3 bases, and 5 bases had no gene match.

The chain employs TRBV11-2 and TRBJ2-5; D uncertain. Germline V gene data show CDR1 as SGHAT and CDR2 as FQNNGV. The CDR3 is 13 residues long. Trimming took off 4 bases at V and 3 bases at J, with 9 bases between the two ends. CDR3 amino acids: CASSSGHKETQYF. The CDR3 nucleotides are TGTGCCAGCAGCTCCGGGCACAAAGAGACCCAGTACTTC.

This rearrangement joins TRBV5-5 to TRBJ1-2; 8 bases are a match to TRBD1. The CDR3 is 15 amino acids. Unmatched junction bases numbered 5, after V lost 0 bases and J lost 4 bases. Germline CDR1 SGHKS, CDR2 YYEKEE (reference sequence). CDR3 loop: CASSLAVGTGYGYTF. The CDR3 nucleotides read TGTGCCAGCAGCTTGGCCGTGGGGACAGGCTATGGCTACACCTTC.